This TCR beta chain was profiled in a study of control samples from healthy donors and cancer patients. Using immunoSEQ multiplex PCR, the repertoire was profiled, and TCRdb retains in-frame clones only, with some absent. The sample yields about 170,000 clones, 75% to 95% seen once. This TCR derives from a woman under 40 in good health. The sequenced material came from blood.

CDR3 sequence (DNA): TGTGCCAGCAGTTCCGGGACAGGGAGCTCTGGAAACACCATATATTTT. Its translation is CASSSGTGSSGNTIYF. The chain couples TRBV27 to TRBJ1-3; 9 nucleotides match TRBD1. After removal of 4 bases from V and 0 bases from J, the junction contained 4 bases not matched to a gene. The CDR3 is 16 residues long. Per germline, CDR1 MNHEY and CDR2 SMNVEV (reference sequence).